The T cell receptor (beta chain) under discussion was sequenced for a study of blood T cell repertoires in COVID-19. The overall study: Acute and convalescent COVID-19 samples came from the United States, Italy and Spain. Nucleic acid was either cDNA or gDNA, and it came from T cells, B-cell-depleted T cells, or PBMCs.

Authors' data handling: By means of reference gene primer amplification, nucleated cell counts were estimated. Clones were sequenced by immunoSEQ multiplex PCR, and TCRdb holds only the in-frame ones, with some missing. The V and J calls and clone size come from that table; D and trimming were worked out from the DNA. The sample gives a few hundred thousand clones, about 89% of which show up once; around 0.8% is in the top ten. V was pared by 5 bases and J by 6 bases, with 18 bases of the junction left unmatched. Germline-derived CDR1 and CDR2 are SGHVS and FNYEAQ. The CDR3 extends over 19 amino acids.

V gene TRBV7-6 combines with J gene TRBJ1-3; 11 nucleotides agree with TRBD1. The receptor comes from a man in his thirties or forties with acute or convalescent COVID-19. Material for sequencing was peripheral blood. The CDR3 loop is CASSARTGTGGSRENTIYF. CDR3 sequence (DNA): TGTGCCAGCAGCGCCCGCACCGGGACAGGGGGTAGTAGAGAAAACACCATATATTTT.